Listed here is a single TCR beta chain. Trimming took off 4 bases at V and 0 bases at J, with 8 bases between the two ends. In germline, CDR1 is SGHRS, CDR2 YFSETQ. The CDR3 is 13 residues long. The protocol was immunoSEQ multiplex PCR, while the TCRdb copy is restricted to in-frame clones and leaves out a portion. The sample holds 79,000 or so clones, approximately 90% seen once. This record belongs to a study of T cell changes during pregnancy in multiple sclerosis. The chain carries TRBV5-1 and TRBJ2-7; tentatively, D is TRBD1 (5 bases). The specimen comprised peripheral blood, sampled in the first trimester of pregnancy. The origin of this receptor is a female donor in good health, enrolled as a control in a pregnancy study. The CDR3 DNA reads TGCGCCAGCAGCCCTGACAGCTCCTACGAGCAGTACTTC. Translated: CASSPDSSYEQYF.